The clone carrying this T cell receptor (beta chain) was seen only a few times. Its specificity is not known. This record comes from a study of beta chain features in type 1 diabetes. Study-wide results and limits: Shorter templates might be favored by PCR, and equally so in patients and in controls.

Donors underwent one heparinised blood draw, 95 to 150 mL on average. Of the isolated RNA, all was reverse transcribed, and so the sequenced material was expressed TCRB transcripts. Data came from immunoSEQ multiplex PCR; TCRdb stores just in-frame clones and leaves some out. The sample lists 300,000 to 450,000 clones; 15% to 20% were seen once. The clonotype originates from a woman between 18 and 30 years old in good health. Sequenced: naive CD4+ T cells from blood.

The CDR3 DNA is TGCGCCAGCAGCCCCGGGACAGGGGAGAGATATGGCTACACCTTC. Translated: CASSPGTGERYGYTF. The rearrangement links TRBV4-1 to TRBJ1-2, with 10 nucleotides matching TRBD1. The germline CDR1 and CDR2 sequences are MGHRA and YSYEKL. J lost 5 bases, V lost 4 bases, and 7 bases had no gene match. The CDR3 covers 15 residues.